Sequencing of this T cell receptor (beta chain) was carried out in a study of cytomegalovirus exposure and HLA in healthy donors. PCR employed 60 Vbeta and 13 Jbeta primers. Profiling relied on immunoSEQ multiplex PCR, and the TCRdb table lists in-frame clones only, not all of them. The data hold fewer than 180,000 clones, with 75% to 85% observed a single time. About this clone: The antigen remains undetermined.

V was shortened by 0 bases and J by 5 bases, with 7 bases between the two germline ends. The CDR3 runs to 13 residues. Germline CDR1 and CDR2: MNHNY and SVGAGI (reference sequence). Whole-study findings and limits: For TCR beta chains, V- and J-gene trimming was later linked to a missense DCLRE1C variant.

The source material was PBMCs. This TCR was sampled from a human donor in good health. V is TRBV6-6 and J is TRBJ2-5; no clear D. CDR3 in amino acids: CASSYSTLETQYF. The CDR3 DNA sequence: TGTGCCAGCAGTTACTCGACTCTGGAGACCCAGTACTTC.